This T cell receptor beta chain was found in a study of cytomegalovirus exposure and HLA in healthy donors (dated by TCRdb to about 2017). Regarding the complete study: In an earlier analysis of 550 to 750 of the donors, 250 to 350 Gb of sequence data and 117 million unique TCR beta sequences from some 170 million T cells were reported. Of the 300 to 500 genotyped donors, roughly 80% were placed in the genetic ancestry cluster associated with self-reported Caucasian donors. The study was designed to test whether signatures of past pathogen exposure could be identified by cataloging public T cell receptors. The T cell repertoires of around 730 subjects were profiled by immunosequencing and related to cytomegalovirus serostatus. High-throughput TCR immunosequencing, statistical association of individual TCRs with disease status, and machine learning were combined to predict cytomegalovirus infection status. Typing coverage differed by locus: A, B, C, DRB1 and DQB1 were typed in roughly 620-640 donors, DQA1 in about 500, DPA1 in 600 to 610, and DPB1 in around 490. An earlier analysis of about 620 of the donors applied high-throughput TCR beta sequencing to assess whether each TCR beta V gene segment acted as functional or pseudogenic. An early release that covered about 640 HLA-typed donors contained around 300 gigabases of sequencing data and 75 million to 100 million unique TCR sequences. All discovery cohort repertoires had been generated on a single sequencing platform. A later genetic analysis took genome-wide SNP genotypes for about 55% of the roughly 670 donors and used that subset as a discovery cohort. HLA typing included class I and class II loci at four-digit resolution. Because of strong linkage in the cohort, roughly five DR-DQ haplotypes were treated as single units for association and clustering. Across 398 genotyped donors of the cohort, an average of approximately 240,000 unique TCR beta nucleotide sequences per donor were sequenced, and roughly a sixth of those sequences were non-productive. Besides the first cohort of around 670 subjects, a separate validation cohort made up of over a hundred different subjects was used. A later analysis re-analyzed previously published TCR beta repertoires from approximately 670 donors and added high-resolution HLA genotyping to study TCR occurrence patterns. The later analysis used no new phenotypic data to find candidate immune exposures, relying instead on TCR beta sequences and their occurrence across donors. Donor age, sex, ethnicity and CMV serostatus were compiled alongside the repertoire data. General study outcomes and caveats: In a later genetic analysis, fewer N-insertions in productive TCRs were reported among donors in an Asian-associated ancestry cluster than the 666-donor mean. The only immune exposure information available for the cohort was CMV serostatus. The authors suggested that the approach could potentially be extended to other disease states and immunological phenotypes. In a later analysis, HLA-associated TCR beta chains showed more clonal expansion and lower generation probabilities than non-associated chains that were equally common. Because counts were too low, seventeen rarely observed V segments, including chromosome 9 orphons, were left out of the earlier analysis of about 500 of the donors. In the study, 150 to 200 TCR beta chains were listed as associated with cytomegalovirus. In this cohort, only TCR beta chains were sequenced, and detectable features were limited by the absence of alpha or paired-chain data. HLA typing was unavailable for some donors at each locus, so association tests used only the typed subset. Linkage disequilibrium might explain the correlated functional status among segregating V segments, but an unknown experimental factor could not be excluded. At a false discovery rate of 0.05, a later analysis linked 16,951 TCR beta sequences to specific HLA alleles. In a later analysis, several top co-occurrence clusters were reported to appear linked to parvovirus B19, influenza, CMV and Epstein-Barr virus. A group of highly shared sequence variants was considered likely to be a technical artifact of the sequencing pipeline. In a later genetic analysis, a missense DCLRE1C variant was associated with V-gene and J-gene trimming of TCR beta chains, and the association was replicated in an independent cohort. In an earlier analysis of about 600 of the donors, most TCR beta V segments appeared in productive rearrangements about 90% or about 30% of the time, broadly matching IMGT annotations. In both the original and validation cohorts, the classifier was reported to diagnose cytomegalovirus status with high specificity and sensitivity. According to a later analysis, TCR association rates differed among HLA loci, with DRB1 alleles showing the most associated TCRs and HLA-C alleles showing the fewest. Most CMV-associated TCR beta chains appeared to be HLA-restricted in a later analysis, and the HLA associations seemed to be driven largely by CMV exposure. A further reported finding was that TCR beta sequences accurately predicted the HLA-A and HLA-B alleles for most subjects in the first cohort. A few of the identified cytomegalovirus-associated TCR beta chains were confirmed in vitro to be specific for cytomegalovirus antigens. Presence/absence analyses assumed roughly uniform sequencing depth across donors, an assumption that may not hold. Assigning TCR associations to individual alleles was difficult when HLA alleles, especially DR and DQ, strongly co-occurred. Most TCR sequences were seen in very few donors, while some public TCRs were found in many individuals.

Receptor libraries were prepared by the immunoSEQ multiplex PCR assay. For the multiplex PCR, a mixture combining 60 forward primers for TCR Vbeta segments and 13 reverse primers for TCR Jbeta segments was used. A multiplex PCR assay on genomic DNA amplified the CDR3 region of rearranged TCR beta genes. The amplified TCR beta libraries were sequenced on the Illumina HiSeq System as 87-base-pair reads. The paper's data handling went like this. A later analysis tallied tens of millions of unique TCR beta chains across the approximately 670 repertoires, and around 10 million of those chains were shared by two or more donors. A nearest-neighbor algorithm error-corrected the raw reads and collapsed the reads into unique sequences, merging closely related sequences to remove PCR and sequencing errors. To assign V, D and J gene segments, CDR3 sequences were aligned to IMGT reference sequences. For a sequence to be retained, a match of at least six nucleotides was required to both a V gene segment and a J gene segment. A rearrangement was called productive if the CDR3 had no stop codons and remained in frame with V and J, and every other rearrangement was called non-productive. CDR3 was defined according to IMGT convention as the region running from the second conserved V-encoded cysteine to the conserved J-encoded phenylalanine. The earlier analysis of 500 to 600 of the donors excluded sequences that lacked an unambiguous match to a single V gene segment. An earlier analysis of several hundred of the donors called V segments functional above 56.7% productive rearrangements and segregating when the between-donor standard deviation exceeded 5%. A statistical classification framework was built for diagnosing cytomegalovirus status from the catalog of TCR beta chain sequences. In a later analysis, V and J genes were assigned by comparing TCR nucleotide sequences against IMGT/GENE-DB human TR gene sequences. The TCRdist pipeline was used in a later analysis to assign CDR3 sequences and most-parsimonious VDJ recombination scenarios. In a later analysis, every TCR beta chain was defined by the combination of its CDR3 amino acid sequence and its V-gene family, and reads without a unique V-gene family were dropped. A later analysis removed 592 highly shared, low-generation-probability nucleotide sequences to deal with suspected cross-contamination and a sequencing artifact. In a later analysis, a clonal expansion index for each public chain was calculated from normalized within-repertoire ranks of inferred template counts. In a later analysis, generation probabilities were computed with a VDJ recombination model fitted to out-of-frame rearrangements, and the resulting probabilities were checked against IGoR. Hypergeometric tests were used in a later analysis to score TCR-TCR, TCR-HLA and TCR-CMV co-occurrence, with a repertoire-size bias correction applied to the TCR pairs. A later analysis estimated false discovery rates by permuting HLA or CMV assignments 20 times. In a later analysis, co-occurring TCRs were grouped using DBSCAN, and TCRdist sequence similarity was added for clustering within HLA-allele-positive subsets. For co-occurrence clustering, repertoires with fewer than 30,000 or more than 120,000 public chains were excluded, along with five or six repertoires with anomalous nucleotide sharing. This immuneACCESS table, as held by TCRdb, lists in-frame sequences with V and J called but not all clones. Of the missing ones, under half trace to an unresolved V gene in checked studies; the others have no known cause. The V and J calls and clone size were taken over from that table, and D and trimming were inferred from the DNA. Present in this sample are roughly 100,000 clones, approximately 12% of which were seen just once. The leading ten clones occupy around 16% of the sample.

The cohort consisted of approximately 690 healthy bone marrow donors. Cohort members were all nominally healthy when sampled, although unrecorded immune exposures were likely present. The donor tested CMV seropositive, placing the donor among the 289 seropositive members of the cohort. A peripheral blood sample was collected from each donor, and TCR beta sequencing was performed on peripheral blood mononuclear cells. Genomic DNA was extracted from the blood cell samples with the Qiagen DNeasy Blood Extraction Kit. This clone came up once. Its specific antigen is unknown. No clone much larger than this one lies a single base away; base qualities are absent. The TCR was taken from a man aged 35-49 years in good health and CMV-seropositive. Sequencing was performed on PBMCs.

The CDR3 region has the sequence CASSALPSSGNTIYF. The base sequence is TGCGCCAGCAGCGCGTTGCCGAGCTCTGGAAACACCATATATTTT. This chain is built from TRBV5-1 and TRBJ1-3, with the D gene too uncertain to name. The V end loses 4 bases and the J end loses 0 bases, and a stretch of 11 bases separates them. Taken from the germline V gene, the CDR1 and CDR2 loops are SGHRS and YFSETQ. From the cysteine through the phenylalanine, the CDR3 covers 15 amino acids. Of the read, only the CDR3 DNA is kept; its 45 bases are in frame from base 1.